These 8 T cell receptor beta chains share one sample of origin, sequenced in a study of blood T cell repertoires in COVID-19. Sequencing used immunoSEQ multiplex PCR; TCRdb keeps in-frame clones, though not all of them. The table has more than 250,000 clones, around 87% seen once. The sample was PBMCs or T cells enriched from blood (not recorded which). These receptors were obtained from a woman in her 30s who had recovered from COVID-19.

The genes are TRBV6-2 or TRBV6-3 and TRBJ2-5; D not certain. Trimming cost V 6 bases and J 2 bases, with 10 bases left between them. Germline CDR1 reads MNHEY; CDR2 reads SVGEGT. This CDR3 is 13 amino acids long. The CDR3 loop reads CASSHRMQETQYF. The CDR3 DNA reads TGTGCCAGCAGCCATCGTATGCAAGAGACCCAGTACTTC.

The chain uses TRBV5-4 and TRBJ2-2; the D is unclear. V lost 0 bases to trimming and J lost 0 bases, with 15 bases between them. CDR1 and CDR2 (germline): SGHNT, YYREEE (reference sequence). CDR3 length: 18 amino acids. The CDR3 nucleotides are TGTGCCAGCAGCTTGGGGATTGGCGGATTCGCGAACACCGGGGAGCTGTTTTTT. This sequence encodes CASSLGIGGFANTGELFF. Using reference TRBV5-4 and TRBJ2-2 for the parts outside the CDR3, the full variable domain is ETGVTQSPTHLIKTRGQQVTLRCSSQSGHNTVSWYQQALGQGPQFIFQYYREEENGRGNFPPRFSGLQFPNYSSELNVNALELDDSALYLCASSLGIGGFANTGELFFGEGSRLTVL.

This chain links TRBV10-2 with TRBJ1-5, with a tentative D call TRBD1 (6 bases). There are 13 residues in the CDR3. The germline V gene encodes CDR1 WSHSY and CDR2 SAAADI. Trimming took off 5 bases at V and 7 bases at J, with 12 bases between the two ends. The CDR3: CASSLQGVQPQHF. For the CDR3, the DNA is TGCGCCAGCAGTTTACAGGGAGTACAGCCCCAGCATTTT.

This clone was detected only once. The gene calls are TRBV7-6 and TRBJ1-6, with 8 bases identical to TRBD1. J was trimmed by 9 bases and V by 0 bases; bases with no gene match: 7. CDR3 length: 16 residues. Per the germline V gene, CDR1 is SGHVS and CDR2 is FNYEAQ. CDR3 in amino acids: CASSLAPGQGSSPLHF. The CDR3 DNA sequence: TGTGCCAGCAGCTTAGCGCCCGGACAGGGAAGTTCACCCCTCCACTTT.

This clone was recorded a few times. In nucleotides, the CDR3 is TGCGCCAGCAGCTTGGGGGACAGGACTAACTATGGCTACACCTTC. Translation gives CASSLGDRTNYGYTF. This sequence joins TRBV5-1 and TRBJ1-2; 8 bases are shared with TRBD1. Trimming at V came to 0 bases and at J to 0 bases, leaving 1 base not matched to a gene. Germline V lookup: CDR1 SGHRS, CDR2 YFSETQ. The CDR3 is 15 residues long. The full variable domain, its missing parts supplied by reference TRBV5-1 and TRBJ1-2, is KAGVTQTPRYLIKTRGQQVTLSCSPISGHRSVSWYQQTPGQGLQFLFEYFSETQRNKGNFPGRFSGRQFSNSRSEMNVSTLELGDSALYLCASSLGDRTNYGYTFGSGTRLTVV.

V usage is TRBV19 and J usage is TRBJ1-2, with D perhaps matching TRBD1 (6 bases). CDR3 length: 14 residues. Per the germline V gene, CDR1 is LNHDA and CDR2 is SQIVND (reference sequence). V was pared by 6 bases and J by 2 bases, with 13 bases between. This CDR3 is CASRPTGYNYGYTF. The CDR3 nucleotides read TGTGCCAGTAGACCAACAGGGTACAACTATGGCTACACCTTC.

This chain uses TRBV10-3 with TRBJ2-1, with 12 bases fitting TRBD2. The CDR3 sequence is 16 residues long. V lost 3 bases to trimming and J lost 7 bases; unmatched junction nucleotides: 7. From germline, CDR1 is ENHRY and CDR2 SYGVKD. CDR3 nucleotide sequence: TGTGCCATCAGTGAATCCCTAGCGGGGGGGGTAAATGAGCAGTTCTTC. It encodes CAISESLAGGVNEQFF.

This sequence joins TRBV18 and TRBJ2-7, with 7 bases lining up with TRBD2. The CDR3 extends over 15 amino acids. The germline V gene has CDR1 KGHSH and CDR2 LQKENI. V trimming: 1 base; J trimming: 1 base; junction bases outside the gene matches: 4. This CDR3 is CASSPLGEGSYEQYF. The DNA of the CDR3 is TGTGCCAGCTCACCACTGGGGGAGGGGTCCTACGAGCAGTACTTC.